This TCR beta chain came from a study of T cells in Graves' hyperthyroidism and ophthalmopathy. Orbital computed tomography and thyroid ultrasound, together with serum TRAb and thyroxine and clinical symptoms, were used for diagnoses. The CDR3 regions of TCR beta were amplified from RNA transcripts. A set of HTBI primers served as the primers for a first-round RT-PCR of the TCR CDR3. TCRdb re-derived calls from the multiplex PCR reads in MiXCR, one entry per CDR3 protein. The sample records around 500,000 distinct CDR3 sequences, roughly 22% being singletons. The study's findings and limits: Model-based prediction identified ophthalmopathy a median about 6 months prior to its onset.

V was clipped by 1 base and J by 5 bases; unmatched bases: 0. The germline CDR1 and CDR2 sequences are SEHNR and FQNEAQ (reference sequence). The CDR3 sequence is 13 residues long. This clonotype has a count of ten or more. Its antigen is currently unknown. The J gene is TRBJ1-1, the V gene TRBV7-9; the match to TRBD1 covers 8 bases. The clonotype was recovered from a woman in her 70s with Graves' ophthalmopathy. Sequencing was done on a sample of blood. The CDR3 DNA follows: TGTGCCAGCAGCTTAGGACAGGGGACTGAAGCTTTCTTT. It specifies CASSLGQGTEAFF.